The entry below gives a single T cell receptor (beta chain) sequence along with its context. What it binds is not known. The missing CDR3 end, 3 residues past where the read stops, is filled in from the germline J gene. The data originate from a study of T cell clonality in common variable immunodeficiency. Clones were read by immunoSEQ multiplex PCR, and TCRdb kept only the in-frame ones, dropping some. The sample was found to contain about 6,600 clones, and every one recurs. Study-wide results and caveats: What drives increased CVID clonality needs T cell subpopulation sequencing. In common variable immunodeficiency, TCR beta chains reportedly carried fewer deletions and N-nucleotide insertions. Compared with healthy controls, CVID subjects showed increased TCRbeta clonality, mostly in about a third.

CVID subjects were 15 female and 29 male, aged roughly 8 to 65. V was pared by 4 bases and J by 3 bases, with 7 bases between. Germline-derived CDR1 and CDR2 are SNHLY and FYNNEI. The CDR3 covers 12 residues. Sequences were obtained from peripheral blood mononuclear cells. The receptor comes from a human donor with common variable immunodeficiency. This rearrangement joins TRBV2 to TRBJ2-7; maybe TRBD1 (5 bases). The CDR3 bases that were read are TGTGCCAGCAGTGGAGACAGCTACGAG. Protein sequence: CASSGDSYE. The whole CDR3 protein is CASSGDSYEQYF.